This TCR beta chain came from a study of response to subunit inactivated influenza vaccine. Trimming removed 5 bases from V and 6 bases from J, with 18 bases in between. Germline values: CDR1 PRHDT, CDR2 FYEKMQ (reference sequence). This CDR3 has 15 amino acids. In regard to this clonotype: Its antigen is not identified.

TCRdb re-called the RT-PCR reads through MiXCR, storing one row per CDR3 protein. The sample lists over 150,000 distinct CDR3 sequences; approximately 12% were seen once. Points from the study as a whole: Few new T cells, the authors suggested, are recruited by each seasonal influenza vaccination.

The sequencing used CD8+ T cells sorted from PBMCs, collected around 25 months after vaccination. This receptor was obtained from a man aged 50 to 69 who received an inactivated influenza vaccine. The chain is built from TRBV13 and TRBJ2-3, with TRBD2 as a possible D gene (6 bases). CDR3 coding DNA: TGTGCCAGCAGCGGACGGGACTCCTCCTTTGATACGCAGTATTTT. As protein: CASSGRDSSFDTQYF.